The 2 T cell receptor beta chains below were found in one sample sequenced in a study of T cell changes during pregnancy in multiple sclerosis. Measured with immunoSEQ multiplex PCR; TCRdb has only the in-frame clones, and not every one. The sample lists some 41,000 clones, more than 70% occurring once. Specimen: CD8+ T cells from peripheral blood mononuclear cells, collected in the first trimester of pregnancy. These receptor sequences come from a female donor with multiple sclerosis, enrolled in a pregnancy study.

The chain joins TRBV4-2 to TRBJ2-7; the match to TRBD2 covers 11 bases. Germline trimming cut 3 bases from V and 2 bases from J; bases unmatched to any gene: 18. Per germline, CDR1 LGHNA and CDR2 YNFKEQ. CDR3 length equals 20 residues. Written as DNA, the CDR3 is TGTGCCAGCAGCCAGTTGTGGAGATTAGCGGGGGGGCGTATCCCCTACGAGCAGTACTTC. Translating gives CASSQLWRLAGGRIPYEQYF.

The chain recombines TRBV13 with TRBJ2-2, with D possibly being TRBD1 (5 bases). Germline V gives CDR1 PRHDT, CDR2 FYEKMQ (reference sequence). CDR3 length equals 13 residues. The ends were cut back, 5 bases at V and 6 bases at J, with 10 bases in the middle. The DNA for the CDR3 is TGTGCCAGCAGCCGAGGACACTCCGGGGAGCTGTTTTTT. The encoded protein is CASSRGHSGELFF.